The source of this T cell receptor (beta chain) is a study of cytotoxic CD8 clonotypes in ibrutinib-treated CLL. Study-level information: IGHV unmutated 17 to 18; relapsed/refractory fewer than 13; treatment-naive about 15.

Sequencing was performed with immunoSEQ multiplex PCR; in TCRdb, only in-frame clones are kept and a portion is missing. Seen here are roughly 180,000 clones, about 72% observed once, and the top ten hold over 10%. A few counts support this clone. The V end lost 4 bases, the J end lost 0 bases, and 9 bases lay between the germline ends. The CDR3 loop spans 15 amino acids. Germline V lookup: CDR1 SEHNR, CDR2 FQNEAQ (reference sequence). Sequences were derived from PBMCs, sampled after 24 months of ibrutinib treatment. The sequence was collected from a human donor with chronic lymphocytic leukemia. J is TRBJ2-2 and V is TRBV7-9; no firm D call. The CDR3 here is CASSYGQTNTGELFF. In nucleotides, the CDR3 is TGTGCCAGCAGCTACGGGCAGACGAACACCGGGGAGCTGTTTTTT.